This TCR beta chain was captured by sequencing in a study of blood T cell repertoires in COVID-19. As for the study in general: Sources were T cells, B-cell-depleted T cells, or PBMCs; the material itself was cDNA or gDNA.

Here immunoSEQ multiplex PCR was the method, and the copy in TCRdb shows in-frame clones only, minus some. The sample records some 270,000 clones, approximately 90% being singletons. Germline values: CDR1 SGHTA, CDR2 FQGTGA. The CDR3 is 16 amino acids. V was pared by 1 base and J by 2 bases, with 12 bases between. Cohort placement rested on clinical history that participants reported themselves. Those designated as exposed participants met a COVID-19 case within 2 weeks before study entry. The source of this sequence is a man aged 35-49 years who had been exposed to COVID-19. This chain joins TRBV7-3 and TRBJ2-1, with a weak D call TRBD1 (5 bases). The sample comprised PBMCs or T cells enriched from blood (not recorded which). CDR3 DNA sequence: TGTGCCAGCAGCTTAAATCCAGGGATACCCTACAATGAGCAGTTCTTC. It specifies CASSLNPGIPYNEQFF.